These 3 T cell receptor beta chains came from one sample sequenced in a study of blood T cell repertoires in COVID-19. Profiled with immunoSEQ multiplex PCR; TCRdb holds only in-frame clones, not every one. The sample lists a few hundred thousand clones; 82% were seen once. The sequenced sample consisted of peripheral blood. All receptors come from a woman at least 80 years old with acute or convalescent COVID-19.

This rearrangement joins TRBV19 to TRBJ1-1; 7 positions agree with TRBD1. Germline-derived CDR1 and CDR2 are LNHDA and SQIVND (reference sequence). V was clipped by 7 bases and J by 0 bases; unmatched bases: 5. The CDR3 loop spans 14 amino acids. The CDR3 DNA reads as TGTGCCAGTAACGTAGACAGGGTGAACACTGAAGCTTTCTTT. It is translated as CASNVDRVNTEAFF.

The chain uses TRBV9 and TRBJ2-5; 12 nucleotides match TRBD1. Germline-derived CDR1 and CDR2 are SGDLS and YYNGEE. V was pared by 10 bases and J by 5 bases, with 12 bases of the junction left unmatched. The length of the CDR3 is 15 residues. The CDR3 sequence is CASALGQGAGETQYF. In nucleotides, the CDR3 is TGTGCCTCGGCCTTGGGACAGGGGGCCGGGGAGACCCAGTACTTC.

CDR3 sequence reads: CASSFGDRGGEKLFF. Written as DNA, the CDR3 is TGTGCCAGCAGTTTCGGTGACAGGGGAGGTGAAAAACTGTTTTTT. V is TRBV28 and J is TRBJ1-4, with 8 bases identical to TRBD1. Germline lookup yields CDR1 MDHEN and CDR2 SYDVKM. The CDR3 sequence is 15 residues long. Germline trimming cut 3 bases from V and 7 bases from J; bases unmatched to any gene: 7.